The 21 T cell receptor beta chains reported below all come from one sample, sequenced in a study of identical twins. In TCRdb, the 5' RACE reads were re-called with MiXCR into one record per CDR3 protein. This sample has 400,000 to 600,000 distinct CDR3 sequences, with around 24% found just once. The same data also went into a second study, on yellow fever vaccine responses in identical twins.

Material: CD4+ T cells sorted from blood. Receptors originate from a woman aged 18-30 years in good health.

This clonotype was counted many times. The rearrangement joins TRBV12-3 or TRBV12-4 to TRBJ2-1, with 8 bases identical to TRBD2. The V segment lost 2 bases and the J segment 8 bases; nucleotides outside the gene matches: 8. The CDR3 runs 15 residues. CDR3 sequence (DNA): TGTGCCAGCAGTTTAAGCGGGGGCCTCTCGGATGAGCAGTTCTTC. Its protein is CASSLSGGLSDEQFF.

J is TRBJ2-4 and V is TRBV6-2 or TRBV6-3; 7 nucleotides align to TRBD2. In germline, CDR1 is MNHEY, CDR2 SVGEGT. V trimming: 6 bases; J trimming: 4 bases; junction bases outside the gene matches: 9. The CDR3 consists of 15 residues. Here the CDR3 reads CASSPFVGGKNIQYF. The CDR3 bases are TGTGCCAGCAGCCCATTCGTGGGGGGGAAAAACATTCAGTACTTC.

In this sample, this clonotype turned up many times. V is TRBV12-3 or TRBV12-4 and J is TRBJ2-5; TRBD1 or TRBD2 may be the D gene (6 bases each). With 7 bases removed from V and 3 bases from J, the gap between germline ends came to 15 bases. The CDR3 consists of 14 residues. Here the CDR3 reads CASTSGRGEETQYF. The CDR3 nucleotides read TGTGCCAGCACCTCCGGTAGGGGGGAAGAGACCCAGTACTTC.

This clonotype was observed a handful of times. The V gene is TRBV5-1, the J gene TRBJ2-1; D is perhaps TRBD2 (6 bases). From germline, CDR1 is SGHRS and CDR2 YFSETQ. The V end was cut by 1 base, the J end by 3 bases, with 11 bases between. The CDR3 length is 15 residues. The CDR3 DNA sequence: TGCGCCAGCAGCTTGACCGGGAGAGACTACAATGAGCAGTTCTTC. As protein: CASSLTGRDYNEQFF.

A few counts support this clonotype. The chain combines TRBV7-9 with TRBJ1-1; 7 nucleotides line up with TRBD1. CDR1 and CDR2 from the germline V gene are SEHNR and FQNEAQ (reference sequence). V was clipped by 1 base and J by 5 bases; unmatched bases: 4. The CDR3 length is 14 residues. In DNA, the CDR3 is TGTGCCAGCAGCTTAGTTACAGGGGAAACTGAAGCTTTCTTT. It codes for CASSLVTGETEAFF.

This clonotype was seen only a few times. This chain uses TRBV5-5 with TRBJ1-1, with 11 bases lining up with TRBD1. V trimming: 4 bases; J trimming: 7 bases; junction bases outside the gene matches: 6. The CDR3 runs 14 residues. Germline CDR1 reads SGHKS; CDR2 reads YYEKEE (reference sequence). CDR3 DNA: TGTGCCAGCAGCCCCCCGGGACAGGGGGTTGAAGCTTTCTTT. Translated, it gives CASSPPGQGVEAFF.

The V call is TRBV10-2, the J call TRBJ2-3; D might be TRBD1 or TRBD2, each matching 6 bases. CDR1 and CDR2 from the germline V gene are WSHSY and SAAADI. This CDR3 spans 14 amino acids. Deletions cut 4 bases from V and 9 bases from J, with 17 bases between. CDR3 DNA sequence: TGCGCCAGCAGTGGGGTGCAAGGGGGGTACACGCAGTATTTT. Amino acid sequence: CASSGVQGGYTQYF.

The chain recombines TRBV4-1 with TRBJ2-1, with 9 bases that match TRBD2. J gave up 7 bases and V 1 base, and 20 bases lay outside the gene matches. This CDR3 region has 20 residues. Germline V gene sequence: CDR1 MGHRA, CDR2 YSYEKL. The CDR3 nucleotides are TGCGCCAGCAGCCAAGGAAAGTATTCGGTGGCGGGGGGGCCCGAGAATGAGCAGTTCTTC. This sequence encodes CASSQGKYSVAGGPENEQFF.

This chain links TRBV12-3 or TRBV12-4 with TRBJ2-3; 9 nucleotides match TRBD2. The CDR3 consists of 15 residues. V lost 6 bases and J lost 4; bases outside the gene matches: 8. CDR3 region: CASRHSGSLSDTQYF. Here the CDR3 DNA reads TGTGCCAGCAGGCATAGCGGGAGTTTGTCAGATACGCAGTATTTT.

The gene calls are TRBV2 and TRBJ1-4; D unresolved. The CDR3 covers 12 residues. Germline V lookup: CDR1 SNHLY, CDR2 FYNNEI. V gave up 2 bases and J gave up 8 bases, with 6 bases separating them. The CDR3 DNA reads TGTGCCAGCAGTGAAAGTCGGGAAAAACTGTTTTTT. Translated: CASSESREKLFF.

The V and J genes are TRBV6-5 and TRBJ2-2; 9 positions agree with TRBD1. CDR1 and CDR2 from the germline V gene are MNHEY and SVGAGI. The length of the CDR3 is 18 residues. Losses at the gene ends were 0 bases for V and 3 bases for J; bases not matched to a gene: 8. The DNA of the CDR3 is TGTGCCAGCAGTTACTCCCCGGGACAGGGATCGGACACCGGGGAGCTGTTTTTT. Residues: CASSYSPGQGSDTGELFF.

In this sample, this clonotype turned up many times. The chain carries TRBV5-1 and TRBJ2-7, with D possibly matching TRBD1 (6 bases). The CDR3 length is 12 residues. The germline V and J ends were trimmed by 1 base and 7 bases, with 9 bases remaining between them. Germline loops: CDR1 SGHRS, CDR2 YFSETQ. The CDR3 nucleotides read TGCGCCAGCAGCTTGCAGGGGTGGGAGCAGTACTTC. This gives the protein CASSLQGWEQYF.

The chain links TRBV29-1 to TRBJ2-5; 10 nucleotides match TRBD1. Germline-derived CDR1 and CDR2 are SQVTM and ANQGSEA. The CDR3 runs 15 residues. CDR3 region: CSYQAGTGDGETQYF. In nucleotides, the CDR3 is TGCAGTTACCAAGCCGGGACAGGGGATGGAGAGACCCAGTACTTC.

This clonotype occurred a few times. This chain uses TRBV20-1 with TRBJ2-1; 10 bases are a match to TRBD2. Per germline, CDR1 DFQATT and CDR2 SNEGSKA (reference sequence). The CDR3 consists of 13 residues. Trimming cost V 7 bases and J 4 bases; bases outside gene matches: 4. The CDR3 loop reads CSESSGGYNEQFF. CDR3 nucleotide sequence: TGCAGTGAGTCTAGCGGGGGTTACAATGAGCAGTTCTTC.

This clonotype was detected only a few times. The chain couples TRBV4-1 to TRBJ2-4; D might be TRBD1 (6 bases). Germline CDR1 is MGHRA and CDR2 is YSYEKL. This CDR3 spans 15 amino acids. V shed 3 bases and J shed 4 bases, with 13 bases lying between them. The CDR3 nucleotides are TGCGCCAGCAGCCAGGAAACAGGGCAGAAAAACATTCAGTACTTC. Its translation is CASSQETGQKNIQYF.

The chain links TRBV2 to TRBJ2-5; the D is unclear. This CDR3 is built from 12 residues. Trimming took off 4 bases at V and 7 bases at J, with 10 bases between the two ends. CDR1 is SNHLY and CDR2 is FYNNEI in the germline V gene. This CDR3 is CASSGSPGTQYF. In nucleotides, the CDR3 is TGTGCCAGCAGTGGGTCTCCCGGGACCCAGTACTTC.

There are a few counts of this clonotype. The chain carries TRBV6-6 and TRBJ2-2; D perhaps matches TRBD2 (5 bases). Per germline, CDR1 MNHNY and CDR2 SVGAGI (reference sequence). Trimming took off 11 bases at V and 5 bases at J, with 9 bases between the two ends. CDR3 length: 11 amino acids. The CDR3 coding sequence is TGTGCCGCCCGGGGTACCGGGGAGCTGTTTTTT. As protein: CAARGTGELFF.

This clonotype has just a few counts. Here the CDR3 reads CASTVGGPYEQYF. The CDR3 region has the DNA TGTGCCAGTACCGTAGGAGGGCCCTACGAGCAGTACTTC. The chain employs TRBV28 and TRBJ2-7, with TRBD2 as a possible D gene (6 bases). Looked up from germline, CDR1 is MDHEN and CDR2 is SYDVKM. The CDR3 contains 13 residues. V was clipped by 9 bases and J by 2 bases, with 14 bases between them. Supplemented by reference TRBV28 and TRBJ2-7, the full variable domain reads DVKVTQSSRYLVKRTGEKVFLECVQDMDHENMFWYRQDPGLGLRLIYFSYDVKMKEKGDIPEGYSVSREKKERFSLILESASTNQTSMYLCASTVGGPYEQYFGPGTRLTVT.

The table lists this clonotype with a few counts. The J gene is TRBJ2-7, the V gene TRBV3-1; no firm D call. This CDR3 has 15 amino acids. Germline V CDR1 and CDR2: LGHDT, YNNKEL (reference sequence). Trimming shortened V by 4 bases and J by 2 bases, and 15 bases separated the two germline ends. CDR3 DNA sequence: TGTGCCAGCAGCCTGACACAGAAAGCTACCTACGAGCAGTACTTC. Protein product: CASSLTQKATYEQYF.

This clonotype occurred a few times. The chain uses TRBV10-3 and TRBJ1-1; D gene ambiguous. Trimming took off 10 bases at V and 2 bases at J, with 14 bases between the two ends. The CDR3 sequence is 13 residues long. From germline, CDR1 is ENHRY and CDR2 SYGVKD. The CDR3 loop reads CASKTRGNTEAFF. For the CDR3, the DNA is TGTGCCAGCAAGACCCGGGGAAACACTGAAGCTTTCTTT.

This clonotype appeared a few times. The V gene is TRBV12-3 or TRBV12-4, the J gene TRBJ2-1; 10 nucleotides agree with TRBD2. V trimming: 7 bases; J trimming: 4 bases; junction bases outside the gene matches: 10. The CDR3 runs to 16 residues. CDR3 DNA sequence: TGTGCCAGCACAGAGTCGATAGCGGGAGGTTACAATGAGCAGTTCTTC. Translated: CASTESIAGGYNEQFF.